This T cell receptor beta chain appears in the sequencing data of a study of T cells expressing NK-cell markers. For TCR beta, cDNA was produced by 5'RACE template switching with UMIs. TCRdb re-called the 5' RACE reads; one entry per CDR3 protein, DNA not given. The sample has about 550,000 distinct CDR3 sequences, and its top ten clones hold approximately 4%. The CDR3 sequence is 17 residues long. Looked up from germline, CDR1 is MNHEY and CDR2 is SVGAGI. The source material was blood T cells: a sorted CD56 or NKG2C T cell subset, CD4+ or CD8+ T cells, or bulk PBMC T cells (not recorded which). This TCR was sampled from a man between 18 and 29 years old in good health. This chain links TRBV6-5 with TRBJ2-1; the TCRdb call, TRBD1, lacks DNA for checking. The CDR3 region is CASSYPPGRGPYNEQFF.